This T cell receptor (beta chain) originates from a study of cytomegalovirus exposure and HLA in healthy donors. General study points: Later analysis found that TCR beta chains associated with HLA were more clonally expanded than other, equally common chains.

V shed 4 bases and J 6 bases; nucleotides not matched to a gene: 5. CDR1 and CDR2 (germline): SGHRS, YFSETQ. There are 14 residues in the CDR3. As concerns this clone: The antigen is not known.

Primers for the PCR totalled 60 Vbeta and 13 Jbeta. Clones were read by immunoSEQ multiplex PCR, and TCRdb kept only the in-frame ones, dropping some. This repertoire shows 150,000 or so clones, roughly 74% found once; its top ten account for 2.8%. Sequenced input: PBMCs. The receptor was derived from a man in his late teens or twenties in good health and CMV-seronegative. The chain is built from TRBV5-1 and TRBJ2-2, with TRBD1 matching over 8 bases. The CDR3 DNA is TGCGCCAGCAGCCCACCGGACAGGGCCGGGGAGCTGTTTTTT. The encoded protein is CASSPPDRAGELFF.